These 19 T cell receptor beta chains were all obtained from the same sample, sequenced in a study of human CD8 memory T cell subsets (dated by TCRdb to 2019 to 2021). Sequencing relied on a NextSeq 550. A Human TCR Profiling Kit was used to prepare UMI-labeled 5' RACE TCRbeta libraries. TCRdb reprocessed the reads and lists each CDR3 protein sequence as a single entry, with no DNA. This specimen's table enumerates 15,000 to 20,000 distinct CDR3 sequences. The ten largest clones represent approximately 6% of the sample. The sequencing sample was made of CD8+ stem-like memory T cells (TSCM and TCM) sorted from PBMCs. Sample cell subset or site, as interpreted from the label and publication: stem-like memory CD8 T cells (TSTEM), CCR7+ PD-1- TIGIT-. These receptors came from a human donor in good health.

This chain uses TRBV5-6 with TRBJ2-7; TCRdb's D gene call, TRBD1, goes unchecked for lack of DNA. The CDR3 runs to 11 residues. Germline CDR1 SGHDT, CDR2 YYEEEE. CDR3: CASSAGGEQYF.

V gene TRBV11-2 combines with J gene TRBJ1-2. The CDR3 consists of 18 residues. CDR1 is SGHAT, CDR2 FQNNGV, per germline. The CDR3 is CASSLDFLTLTERYGYTF. Using reference TRBV11-2 and TRBJ1-2 for the parts outside the CDR3, the full variable domain is EAGVAQSPRYKIIEKRQSVAFWCNPISGHATLYWYQQILGQGPKLLIQFQNNGVVDDSQLPKDRFSAERLKGVDSTLKIQPAKLEDSAVYLCASSLDFLTLTERYGYTFGSGTRLTVV.

The V gene is TRBV2, the J gene TRBJ1-1; TCRdb returns TRBD1, unconfirmable since there is no DNA. CDR1 is SNHLY and CDR2 is FYNNEI in the germline V gene. The CDR3 length is 13 residues. The chain's CDR3 is CASSEASDREAFF. The whole variable domain, filled in from reference TRBV2 and TRBJ1-1, reads EPEVTQTPSHQVTQMGQEVILRCVPISNHLYFYWYRQILGQKVEFLVSFYNNEISEKSEIFDDQFSVERPDGSNFTLKIRSTKLEDSAMYFCASSEASDREAFFGQGTRLTVV.

J is TRBJ2-2 and V is TRBV7-2; with no DNA, the TCRdb D assignment of TRBD2 cannot be verified. CDR1 is SGHTA, CDR2 FQGNSA, per germline. The CDR3 runs to 17 residues. The CDR3 sequence: CASSLGIGEPNTGELFF.

The gene calls are TRBV12-3 or TRBV12-4 and TRBJ2-1; TCRdb proposes TRBD2, but this gene call is untestable without DNA. The CDR3 is 15 amino acids. CDR3 residues: CASSFRLGVFGEQFF.

The chain recombines TRBV7-9 with TRBJ1-2; TCRdb proposes TRBD1, but this gene call is untestable without DNA. Germline CDR1 is SEHNR and CDR2 is FQNEAQ (reference sequence). CDR3 size: 13 residues. The CDR3 sequence: CASSPPGGSGYTF.

The chain joins TRBV29-1 to TRBJ1-1. CDR1 SQVTM and CDR2 ANQGSEA come from the germline V gene. The CDR3 length is 15 residues. CDR3 amino acids: CSVEGGEGIDTEAFF. The full variable domain, its missing parts supplied by reference TRBV29-1 and TRBJ1-1, is SAVISQKPSRDICQRGTSLTIQCQVDSQVTMMFWYRQQPGQSLTLIATANQGSEATYESGFVIDKFPISRPNLTFSTLTVSNMSPEDSSIYLCSVEGGEGIDTEAFFGQGTRLTVV.

The chain combines TRBV7-8 with TRBJ1-2; TCRdb designates TRBD1, a call that cannot be tested without DNA. Germline CDR1 reads SGHVS; CDR2 reads FQNEAQ. The CDR3 contains 15 residues. The CDR3: CASSWTGTDNYGYTF.

The gene calls are TRBV29-1 and TRBJ2-2. The germline gives CDR1 SQVTM, CDR2 ANQGSEA. This CDR3 is built from 12 residues. The CDR3 loop reads CSVVRSTGELFF.

V usage is TRBV29-1 and J usage is TRBJ2-5; TCRdb's assignment of TRBD2 cannot be checked, as there is no DNA. CDR1 and CDR2 (germline): SQVTM, ANQGSEA. The CDR3 covers 13 residues. This CDR3 is CSVESGTQETQYF.

This chain connects TRBV2 to TRBJ2-3; lacking DNA, the TRBD2 call made by TCRdb goes unchecked. The CDR3 length is 14 residues. Germline CDR1 reads SNHLY; CDR2 reads FYNNEI. The CDR3: CASSELAGGPLRHF.

The gene calls are TRBV7-6 and TRBJ1-1. The CDR3 loop spans 13 amino acids. Germline CDR1 and CDR2: SGHVS and FNYEAQ. The CDR3 loop is CASSLEWGSEAFF.

J is TRBJ2-7 and V is TRBV4-3; without DNA, the TCRdb call of TRBD2 cannot be checked. Germline values: CDR1 LGHNA, CDR2 YSLEER. The CDR3 has 16 amino acids. The CDR3: CASSQDARQGGHEQYF.

The chain uses TRBV28 and TRBJ2-1; the TRBD1 assignment by TCRdb is unverifiable without DNA. The CDR3 runs to 15 residues. Germline CDR1 reads MDHEN; CDR2 reads SYDVKM. CDR3 sequence reads: CASSFLTGADNEQFF. Supplemented by reference TRBV28 and TRBJ2-1, the full variable domain reads DVKVTQSSRYLVKRTGEKVFLECVQDMDHENMFWYRQDPGLGLRLIYFSYDVKMKEKGDIPEGYSVSREKKERFSLILESASTNQTSMYLCASSFLTGADNEQFFGPGTRLTVL.

This chain connects TRBV19 to TRBJ2-7. The germline gives CDR1 LNHDA, CDR2 SQIVND (reference sequence). The CDR3 runs 13 residues. The CDR3 spells CASSIGPVYEQYF.

The chain employs TRBV19 and TRBJ2-2; TCRdb names TRBD1, which stays unverified in the absence of DNA. Germline CDR1 reads LNHDA; CDR2 reads SQIVND (reference sequence). The CDR3 has 16 amino acids. This chain's CDR3 is CASRGRQGANTGELFF.

The chain couples TRBV28 to TRBJ2-4; TCRdb calls TRBD1, which cannot be checked without DNA. Germline assignment: CDR1 MDHEN and CDR2 SYDVKM. The CDR3 totals 15 residues. The chain's CDR3 is CASSLSRGGLDIQYF.

The rearrangement uses TRBV9 and TRBJ2-1. Germline-derived CDR1 and CDR2 are SGDLS and YYNGEE. The CDR3 extends over 12 amino acids. The CDR3 sequence: CASSVVPNEQFF.

The chain is built from TRBV13 and TRBJ2-7; with no DNA, the TCRdb D assignment of TRBD1 cannot be verified. Germline V gene lookup returns CDR1 PRHDT and CDR2 FYEKMQ (reference sequence). The CDR3 is made up of 14 amino acids. This CDR3 is CASRGQGPSYEQYF.